Reported below is one T cell receptor (beta chain). The antigen this receptor binds is unknown. Base qualities were left out, and no much larger clone turns up one base away. PBMCs were isolated by Ficoll-Paque density gradient centrifugation. This entry belongs to a study of T-cell memory formation after mild COVID-19 (dated by TCRdb to the early 2020s). At the level of the whole study: TCR sequence clusters from the two donors were largely donor specific. The cohort comprised two young, previously healthy adult volunteers, one female and one male. In two donors, T-cell clones that expanded and contracted after mild COVID-19 were followed by sequencing TCRalpha and TCRbeta repertoires longitudinally.

The run used an Illumina NovaSeq 6000. TCRalpha and TCRbeta cDNA libraries were built by 5'RACE with constant-segment primers, adding sample barcodes and unique molecular identifiers. RNA was extracted from every sample with Trizol reagent. Libraries were amplified in two PCR steps, with a second sample barcode and Illumina TruSeq adapters added in the second step. Sequencing of the libraries was done on an Illumina NovaSeq, producing 2 x 150 bp paired-end reads. The paper's processing steps were these. Demultiplexing of reads and collapsing into UMI-guided consensus sequences were performed with migec v1.2.7. Using mixcr v2.1.11, the UMI consensuses were aligned to TRA and TRB V and J templates and assembled into clonotypes. A clonotype was counted as expanded or contracted only if both edgeR and NoisET called the change significant, with noise models trained on biological replicates. edgeR calls used a false discovery rate-adjusted p below 0.01 and a log2 fold-change threshold of 1. As an exploratory analysis of dynamics, max-normalized trajectories of the 1000 most abundant clonotypes were examined with PCA combined with hierarchical clustering. Each responding clone was given a CD4 or CD8 phenotype based on the CD4+ and CD8+ repertoires, which had been sequenced separately. TCRdb ran its own pipeline on the public reads, namely fastp trimming at Q25 and MiXCR clone calling, and kept in-frame beta chains. Every CDR3 protein is listed once, alongside the most common genes and DNA of its rows. The V and J calls were determined by TCRdb, not by the authors. This sample lists some 330,000 distinct CDR3 sequences; about 21% were detected once. 12% of the sample goes to the ten largest clones.

Including the terminal cysteine and phenylalanine, the CDR3 comprises 12 residues. Only the CDR3 DNA is retained, 36 bases long and in frame from the first base. Via the germline V gene, CDR1 is MGHDK and CDR2 SYGVNS. Trimming takes 3 bases from V and 13 bases from J, and the germline ends sit 15 bases apart. Points the paper makes about the study in general: Some responding clones were detected in pre-infection memory, which suggested that pre-existing cross-reactive memory T cells had joined the SARS-CoV-2 response. Clones contracting from day 15 to 85 had balanced CD4/CD8 phenotypes, while a second wave expanding from day 15 to 37 was biased towards CD4+. SARS-CoV-2 specificity of the second-wave clones peaking on day 37 was not confirmed. Contracting CD4+ clones appeared mostly in the CM and EM memory subsets, whereas CD8+ clones were enriched in EMRA. The study included only two mild cases, and larger cohorts that include severe cases with pre-infection samples were judged to be necessary.

The V and J segments used are TRBV25-1 and TRBJ1-2; there is no confident call for the D gene. This sequence originates from an adult woman who had mild COVID-19 (a few samples of this study predate the infection). The sample titles of this study are shuffled in the database, so cell type and time point are left out; the donor was told from shared clones. Sequencing was carried out using PBMCs or a T cell subset sorted from them (not recorded which). The CDR3 here reads CASSDNLSFLTF. The sequence in DNA is TGTGCCAGCAGTGATAATTTATCCTTTCTCACCTTC.